This TCR beta chain was obtained from a study of T cells after yellow fever vaccination. The study's findings and limits: Post-booster samples contained most primary-vaccination clones (approximately 96% CD4, less than 90% CD8).

Germline V gene sequence: CDR1 ENHRY, CDR2 SYGVKD. CDR3 length: 14 amino acids. Trimming took 7 bases from V and 4 from J, leaving 14 bases between them. TCRdb re-analysed the 5' RACE reads in MiXCR, keeping a single row per CDR3 protein. Of some 670,000 distinct CDR3 sequences listed, about 12% are singletons. This clonotype was detected ten times or more. Its antigen is still unknown. J is TRBJ2-1 and V is TRBV10-3; TRBD2 is a possible D gene (5 bases). The material was PBMCs, obtained on the day of the yellow fever booster vaccination. This clonotype was sampled from a man under 40 who received the YFV17D yellow fever vaccine. CDR3 region: CAIMEAPSYNEQFF. The CDR3 DNA reads TGTGCCATCATGGAGGCGCCGAGTTACAATGAGCAGTTCTTC.